The count of the clone carrying this T cell receptor (beta chain) is one. Its antigen is currently unknown. This entry is derived from a study of cytomegalovirus exposure and HLA in healthy donors. Findings and caveats of the study: In a later analysis, an Asian-associated ancestry cluster reportedly showed fewer N-insertions than the approximately 640-donor mean.

CDR1 is GTSNPN, CDR2 SVGIG, per germline (reference sequence). The CDR3 length is 14 residues. V was clipped by 1 base and J by 4 bases; unmatched bases: 7. Primers included in the PCR were 60 Vbeta and 13 Jbeta primers. Profiling relied on immunoSEQ multiplex PCR, and the TCRdb table lists in-frame clones only, not all of them. Seen here are approximately 110,000 clones, 74% observed once, and the top ten hold 3.5% to 5%. Sequenced material: PBMCs. This chain connects TRBV30 to TRBJ2-7; 7 bases map to TRBD1. This sequence was found in a woman between 45 and 65 years old in good health and CMV-seropositive. CDR3 protein: CAWSGQGLLYEQYF. CDR3 sequence (DNA): TGTGCCTGGAGTGGACAGGGCCTGTTATACGAGCAGTACTTC.